This entry describes one TCR beta chain. The data belong to a study of CD8+CD57+ T cells in acquired aplastic anemia. Overall study: Sorted cells (CD4+ and CD8+) yielded DNA amounts that averaged approximately 3.1 ug.

For CDR3 and TCR beta VDJ profiling, genomic DNA was the template used. Each CDR3 protein gets one entry after TCRdb re-called the reads with MiXCR. The table has about 200,000 distinct CDR3 sequences, 34% seen once. Trimming at V came to 3 bases and at J to 2 bases, leaving 0 bases not matched to a gene. Per germline, CDR1 GTSNPN and CDR2 SVGIG (reference sequence). The CDR3 is 13 amino acids. Sequences were obtained from sorted CD4+, CD8+, or CD8+CD57+ T cells (not recorded which) from PBMCs. The chain joins TRBV30 to TRBJ1-5; 8 bases align to TRBD1. The TCR originated in a human donor in good health, serving as a control. Written as DNA, the CDR3 is TGTGCCTGGAGGGGACAGGGCAATCAGCCCCAGCATTTT. Translation: CAWRGQGNQPQHF.